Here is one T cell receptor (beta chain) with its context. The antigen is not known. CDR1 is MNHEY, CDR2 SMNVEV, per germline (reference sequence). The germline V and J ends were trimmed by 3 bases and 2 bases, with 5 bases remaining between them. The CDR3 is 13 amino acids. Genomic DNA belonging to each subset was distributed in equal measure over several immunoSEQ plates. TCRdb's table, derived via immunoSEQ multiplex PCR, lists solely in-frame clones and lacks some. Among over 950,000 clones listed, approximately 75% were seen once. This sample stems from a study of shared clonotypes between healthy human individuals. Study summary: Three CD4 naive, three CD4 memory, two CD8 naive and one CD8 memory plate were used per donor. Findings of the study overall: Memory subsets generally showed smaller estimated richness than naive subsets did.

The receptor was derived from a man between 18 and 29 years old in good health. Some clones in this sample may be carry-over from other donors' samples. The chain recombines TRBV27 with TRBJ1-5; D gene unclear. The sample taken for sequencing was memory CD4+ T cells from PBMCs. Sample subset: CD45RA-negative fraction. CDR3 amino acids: CASSLVGNQPQHF. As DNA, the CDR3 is TGTGCCAGCAGTTTGGTGGGCAATCAGCCCCAGCATTTT.